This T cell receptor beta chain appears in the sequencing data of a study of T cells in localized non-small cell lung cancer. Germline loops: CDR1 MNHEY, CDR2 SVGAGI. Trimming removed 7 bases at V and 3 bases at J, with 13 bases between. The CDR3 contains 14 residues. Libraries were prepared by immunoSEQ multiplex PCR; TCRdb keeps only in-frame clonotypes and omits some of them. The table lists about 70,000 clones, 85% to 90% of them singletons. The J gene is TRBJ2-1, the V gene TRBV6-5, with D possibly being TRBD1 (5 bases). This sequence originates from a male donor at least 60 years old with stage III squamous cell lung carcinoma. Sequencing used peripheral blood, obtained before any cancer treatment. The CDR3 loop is CASKQDNIYNEQFF. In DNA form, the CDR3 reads TGTGCCAGCAAGCAGGACAACATCTACAATGAGCAGTTCTTC.